This T cell receptor (beta chain) was recorded in a study of response to subunit inactivated influenza vaccine. Study-level results: With each seasonal influenza vaccination, the authors suggested, few new T cells are recruited.

TCRdb reprocessed the RT-PCR reads with MiXCR, giving one entry per CDR3 protein. This sample has over 450,000 distinct CDR3 sequences, with 10% to 15% found just once. This clonotype was counted between two and nine times. Its specificity is not known. The sequence came from a man aged 50 or older who received an inactivated influenza vaccine. This sample comprised PBMCs from blood, obtained 45 days after vaccination.

The CDR3 DNA sequence: TGTGCCAGCTCCCCCAGTTTGCTGGATACGCAGTATTTT. Its protein is CASSPSLLDTQYF. The V and J genes are TRBV12-3 or TRBV12-4 and TRBJ2-3; no reliable D call. V gave up 8 bases and J gave up 6 bases, with 15 bases separating them. The CDR3 loop spans 13 amino acids.